This is a list of T cell receptor beta chains from one sample in a study of T cells in Graves' hyperthyroidism and ophthalmopathy. TCRdb redid the calling of the multiplex PCR reads with MiXCR, one entry per CDR3 protein. The sample lists about 700,000 distinct CDR3 sequences; roughly 46% were seen once. Material: peripheral blood or thyroid tissue (not recorded which). The receptors were sampled from an adult man with Graves' disease, either hyperthyroidism or ophthalmopathy (not recorded which). Each CDR3 is given with its conserved first and last residue. The order of the fields is V gene, D gene, J gene, clone size, CDR3 DNA, CDR3 protein. D genes are given only for firm matches. Clone size is shown for a subset of rows, as once, few, many or a class of expanded clone.

>TRBV25-1|NA|TRBJ1-6|NA
TGTGCCAGCCGCATTCTGGGTGGTTCACCCCTCCACTTT
CASRILGGSPLHF
>TRBV7-2|TRBD1|TRBJ2-6|NA
TGTGCCAGCAGCCTTCACCGAGGGACAGTCGGCTCTGGGGCCAACGTCCTGACTTTC
CASSLHRGTVGSGANVLTF
>TRBV24-1|NA|TRBJ1-4|many
TGTGCCACCAGTGATACGACAGGCGCTAATGAAAAACTGTTTTTT
CATSDTTGANEKLFF
>TRBV19|NA|TRBJ1-1|few
TGTGCCAGTAGTACGATGGCCTCTCTGAACACTGAAGCTTTCTTT
CASSTMASLNTEAFF
>TRBV29-1|NA|TRBJ1-2|many
TGCAGCGTTGACAGGGATTATGGCTACACCTTC
CSVDRDYGYTF
>TRBV9|NA|TRBJ2-7|NA
TGTGCCAGCAGTACGGGCAGTAACTACGAGCAGTACTTC
CASSTGSNYEQYF
>TRBV7-3|NA|TRBJ1-6|many
TGTGCCAGCAGCTTAATGCCCCTTGGGTCACCCCTCCACTTT
CASSLMPLGSPLHF
>TRBV2|TRBD1|TRBJ1-1|few
TGTGCCAGCAAGGAGCAACAGGGGGCGAGGACTGAAGCTTTCTTT
CASKEQQGARTEAFF
>TRBV20-1|NA|TRBJ2-5|many
TGCAGTGCTGCACGCGGCCAAGAGACCCAGTACTTC
CSAARGQETQYF
>TRBV20-1|NA|TRBJ2-7|NA
TGCAGTGCTAACCCGACGGGGGGCCTTTTGTACGAGCATTACTTC
CSANPTGGLLYEHYF
>TRBV12-3/TRBV12-4|NA|TRBJ1-1|NA
TGTGCCAGCTCACCAAACAGCGGGAACACTGAAGCTTTCTTT
CASSPNSGNTEAFF
>TRBV10-3|NA|TRBJ2-7|few
TGTGCCAGCAGTTACTCTGCATACGAGCAGTACTTC
CASSYSAYEQYF
>TRBV19|NA|TRBJ1-4|few
TGTGCCAGTAGGGAACAGAGAGTTGCAACTAATGAAAAACTGTTTTTT
CASREQRVATNEKLFF
>TRBV19|TRBD1|TRBJ1-4|NA
TGTGCCAGTAGACACAGGGGGCATACTAATGAAAAACTGTTTTTT
CASRHRGHTNEKLFF
>TRBV2|NA|TRBJ1-1|many
TGTGCCAGCTTAAGGGCGGAAAACACTGAAGCTTTCTTT
CASLRAENTEAFF
>TRBV7-6|TRBD2|TRBJ2-7|few
TGTGCCTGGAGCGGGGGGACCTACGAGCAGTACTTC
CAWSGGTYEQYF
>TRBV12-3/TRBV12-4|NA|TRBJ1-5|many
TGTGCCAGCAGTCTCACAGGAGGGAGCAATCAGCCCCAGCATTTT
CASSLTGGSNQPQHF
>TRBV20-1|NA|TRBJ1-4|few
TGCAGTGCTAGAGGGGGTTGGGACGGGACTAATGAAAAACTGTTTTTT
CSARGGWDGTNEKLFF
>TRBV15|NA|TRBJ1-6|NA
TGTGCCACCAGCAGACCAGCGGGGCCGAATTCACCCCTCCACTTT
CATSRPAGPNSPLHF
>TRBV24-1|NA|TRBJ1-4|NA
TGTGCCACAGTTAGCTCTAATGAAAAACTGTTTTTT
CATVSSNEKLFF
>TRBV19|TRBD2|TRBJ2-5|few
TGTGCCAGTAGTAATTCGAGGACTAGCGGCCAAGAGACCCAGTACTTC
CASSNSRTSGQETQYF
>TRBV4-1|NA|TRBJ1-4|few
TGCGCCAGCAGCCAACAAGGGGTAGGGCTTGAAAAACTGTTTTTT
CASSQQGVGLEKLFF
>TRBV7-3|NA|TRBJ1-5|NA
TGTGCCAGCAGACAAGGTCAGGACGGTGTTGGGCATTTT
CASRQGQDGVGHF
>TRBV5-1|NA|TRBJ2-7|NA
TGCGCCAGCAGCTTGGAGGGATACCCTGACGAGCAGTACTTC
CASSLEGYPDEQYF
>TRBV7-9|NA|TRBJ1-1|few
TGTGCCAGCAGCTTAGTACCCACAGGGTATGGGGGCACTGAAGCTTTCTTT
CASSLVPTGYGGTEAFF
>TRBV6-5|NA|TRBJ2-7|few
TGTGCCAGCAGTTACTCGAATCCGGGGGCGGGCTACGAGCAGTACTTC
CASSYSNPGAGYEQYF
>TRBV7-9|NA|TRBJ2-7|many
TGTGCCAGCAGCTTAGAGGGCGGGACGGCGTCCTACGAGCAGTACTTC
CASSLEGGTASYEQYF
>TRBV5-8|NA|TRBJ1-1|NA
TGTGCCAGCAGCTTGAAAGGGTGGTTAAACACTGAAGCTTTCTTT
CASSLKGWLNTEAFF
>TRBV20-1|TRBD1|TRBJ2-5|NA
TGCAGTGCGCAAGGACAGGGGGTCTGGGAGACCCAGTACTTC
CSAQGQGVWETQYF
>TRBV7-3|NA|TRBJ1-1|NA
TGCGCCAGCAGCTTATACAGGGTCGGCACTGAAGCTTTCTTT
CASSLYRVGTEAFF
>TRBV7-9|NA|TRBJ1-5|many
TGTGCCAGCAGCTTCCCGAATACAGGGCTGCATCAGCCCCAGCATTTT
CASSFPNTGLHQPQHF
>TRBV2|NA|TRBJ2-5|NA
TGTGCCAGCGATTCGGGTTCAAAAGAGACCCAGTACTTC
CASDSGSKETQYF
>TRBV12-3/TRBV12-4|NA|TRBJ2-2|NA
TGTGCCAGCAGCGCGACCGGGCCCGGGGAGCTGTTTTTT
CASSATGPGELFF
>TRBV7-2|TRBD1|TRBJ2-7|few
TGTGCCAGCAGCTTCCGGGACAGGGTAGCCTACGAGCAGTACTTC
CASSFRDRVAYEQYF
>TRBV7-9|NA|TRBJ1-1|NA
TGTGCCAGCAGCGCTTGGGGGGCGAACACTGAAGCTTTCTTT
CASSAWGANTEAFF
>TRBV7-3|TRBD2|TRBJ2-7|many
TGTGCCAGCAGCGCGGGGGGGGAGCAGTACTTC
CASSAGGEQYF
>TRBV7-9|TRBD1|TRBJ2-7|NA
TGTGCCAGCAGCTCCCGGGACAGGGGGCGATTAGACTCTTACGAGCAGTACTTC
CASSSRDRGRLDSYEQYF
>TRBV7-9|NA|TRBJ1-2|few
TGTGCCAGCAGCTTAAGAGGAGGGAACTATGGCTACACCTTC
CASSLRGGNYGYTF
>TRBV7-2|NA|TRBJ1-6|NA
TGTGCCAGCAGCTTATTTGGGGCGATGGATTCACCCCTCCACTTT
CASSLFGAMDSPLHF
>TRBV10-3|TRBD1|TRBJ2-7|few
TGTGCCATCAGTGCGATCTCCCGGGACAGTAAATCCTACGAGCAGTACTTC
CAISAISRDSKSYEQYF
>TRBV10-3|TRBD2|TRBJ2-2|many
TGTGCCATCAGTGAGTCACCGGCCGGGACTAGCGTTGACGGGGAGCTGTTTTTT
CAISESPAGTSVDGELFF